Each of the 3 T cell receptor beta chains below was sequenced from the same sample in a study of blood T cell repertoires in COVID-19. Method: immunoSEQ multiplex PCR; TCRdb's copy keeps in-frame clones and lacks some. The sample holds roughly 380,000 clones, roughly 85% seen once. The sample taken for sequencing was peripheral blood. These receptors originate from a young woman with acute or convalescent COVID-19.

This chain joins TRBV28 and TRBJ2-5, with TRBD2 matching over 7 bases. V lost 7 bases to trimming and J lost 5 bases; unmatched junction nucleotides: 13. CDR1 is MDHEN, CDR2 SYDVKM, per germline. The CDR3 consists of 15 residues. CDR3 in amino acids: CASTYRGGSSETQYF. The CDR3 nucleotides read TGTGCCAGCACCTACCGGGGCGGGAGTTCGGAGACCCAGTACTTC.

The chain joins TRBV5-1 to TRBJ2-7, with D maybe TRBD1 (5 bases). CDR3 size: 14 residues. Germline V gene lookup returns CDR1 SGHRS and CDR2 YFSETQ. V was trimmed by 0 bases and J by 2 bases, leaving 9 bases between them. The CDR3 is CASSLEWTTYEQYF. The CDR3 bases are TGCGCCAGCAGCTTGGAATGGACAACCTACGAGCAGTACTTC.

The rearrangement joins TRBV19 to TRBJ2-1, with 10 bases identical to TRBD2. Germline CDR1 LNHDA, CDR2 SQIVND (reference sequence). Losses at the gene ends were 11 bases for V and 4 bases for J; bases not matched to a gene: 8. The CDR3 is made up of 14 amino acids. CDR3 protein: CASNQGLAYNEQFF. CDR3 DNA: TGTGCCTCGAATCAGGGACTAGCGTACAATGAGCAGTTCTTC.